The 6 T cell receptor beta chains below come from one sample, sequenced in a study of T cell responses to AZD1222 COVID-19 vaccine. The repertoire was sequenced with immunoSEQ multiplex PCR; TCRdb's copy has only in-frame clones and lacks some. The profile shows 130,000 or so clones, 80% to 90% of them singletons. Material: peripheral blood, obtained 28 days after the second AZD1222 dose. All receptors derive from an adult who received the AZD1222 COVID-19 vaccine.

This chain links TRBV18 with TRBJ1-1; D remains ambiguous. Germline CDR1 is KGHSH and CDR2 is LQKENI. Trimming stripped 3 bases from V and 10 bases from J, with 12 bases between. The CDR3 totals 12 residues. This chain's CDR3 is CASSPGDSAAFF. In DNA, the CDR3 is TGTGCCAGCTCACCCGGGGATTCGGCAGCTTTCTTT.

This chain uses TRBV28 with TRBJ2-1, with TRBD2 identical over 7 bases. Germline CDR1 reads MDHEN; CDR2 reads SYDVKM. Unmatched junction bases numbered 7, after V lost 5 bases and J lost 0 bases. CDR3 length: 16 residues. As DNA, the CDR3 is TGTGCCAGCAGTGGCGGTGGGAGGGGCTCCTACAATGAGCAGTTCTTC. Protein product: CASSGGGRGSYNEQFF. Combining the CDR3 with reference TRBV28 and TRBJ2-1 gives the whole variable domain DVKVTQSSRYLVKRTGEKVFLECVQDMDHENMFWYRQDPGLGLRLIYFSYDVKMKEKGDIPEGYSVSREKKERFSLILESASTNQTSMYLCASSGGGRGSYNEQFFGPGTRLTVL.

Regarding this clone: Other DNA sequences in the same sample also yield this CDR3. The V gene is TRBV18, the J gene TRBJ1-5; D is ambiguous. Germline CDR1 and CDR2: KGHSH and LQKENI. V lost 2 bases, J lost 1 base, and 3 bases lay in between. The CDR3 is 13 residues long. The DNA of the CDR3 is TGTGCCAGCTCACCAGGAAGCAATCAGCCCCAGCATTTT. It translates to CASSPGSNQPQHF. Combining the CDR3 with reference TRBV18 and TRBJ1-5 gives the whole variable domain NAGVMQNPRHLVRRRGQEARLRCSPMKGHSHVYWYRQLPEEGLKFMVYLQKENIIDESGMPKERFSAEFPKEGPSILRIQQVVRGDSAAYFCASSPGSNQPQHFGDGTRLSIL.

This clone was detected once. The chain recombines TRBV7-9 with TRBJ1-4; D not resolved. CDR3 length: 15 amino acids. V was cut by 2 bases and J by 0 bases, with 7 bases left in between. Germline V gives CDR1 SEHNR, CDR2 FQNEAQ (reference sequence). For the CDR3, the DNA is TGTGCCAGCAGCTTAAGCAGAACAACTAATGAAAAACTGTTTTTT. Its translation: CASSLSRTTNEKLFF.

V gene TRBV11-3 combines with J gene TRBJ2-1, with 7 positions matching TRBD2. Germline V CDR1 and CDR2: SGHNT, YENEEA. This CDR3 has 17 residues. The V gene end was trimmed by 1 base and the J gene end by 5 bases; junction bases not matched to a gene: 11. The CDR3 nucleotides read TGTGCCAGCAGCTTAGGGACGGGGCGGGGGAAAAACAATGAGCAGTTCTTC. It encodes CASSLGTGRGKNNEQFF.

The gene calls are TRBV5-1 and TRBJ2-5, with D unclear. V gave up 4 bases and J gave up 4 bases, with 14 bases separating them. The CDR3 consists of 14 residues. The V gene's germline CDR1 is SGHRS and CDR2 YFSETQ. CDR3 DNA: TGCGCCAGCAGCGTAGGGAACGGTGGAGAGACCCAGTACTTC. Translated: CASSVGNGGETQYF. The variable domain in full, completed from reference TRBV5-1 and TRBJ2-5, reads KAGVTQTPRYLIKTRGQQVTLSCSPISGHRSVSWYQQTPGQGLQFLFEYFSETQRNKGNFPGRFSGRQFSNSRSEMNVSTLELGDSALYLCASSVGNGGETQYFGPGTRLLVL.